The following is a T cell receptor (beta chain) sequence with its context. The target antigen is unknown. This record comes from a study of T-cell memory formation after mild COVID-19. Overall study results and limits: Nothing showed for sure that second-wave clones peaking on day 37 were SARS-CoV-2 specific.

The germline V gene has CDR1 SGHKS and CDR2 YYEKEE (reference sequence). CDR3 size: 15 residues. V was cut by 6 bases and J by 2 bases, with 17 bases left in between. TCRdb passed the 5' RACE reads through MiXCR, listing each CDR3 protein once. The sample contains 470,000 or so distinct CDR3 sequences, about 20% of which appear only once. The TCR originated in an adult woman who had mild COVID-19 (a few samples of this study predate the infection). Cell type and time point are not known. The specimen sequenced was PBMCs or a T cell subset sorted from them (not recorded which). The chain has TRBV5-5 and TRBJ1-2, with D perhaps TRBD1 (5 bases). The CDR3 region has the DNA TGTGCCAGCACAAAGACCTGGGGCGGGAACTATGGCTACACCTTC. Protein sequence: CASTKTWGGNYGYTF. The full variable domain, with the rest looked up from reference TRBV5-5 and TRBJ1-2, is DAGVTQSPTHLIKTRGQQVTLRCSPISGHKSVSWYQQVLGQGPQFIFQYYEKEERGRGNFPDRFSARQFPNYSSELNVNALLLGDSALYLCASTKTWGGNYGYTFGSGTRLTVV.